This T cell receptor (beta chain) was profiled in a study of shared clonotypes between healthy human individuals. Overall study context: Three plates were used per donor for CD4 naive, three for CD4 memory, two for CD8 naive and one for CD8 memory. Study findings and constraints: In contrast to clonotypes shared by all four donors, non-shared clonotypes had lower generation probabilities. For naive CD4 cells, 4% to 5% of clonotypes were shared across a handful of donors.

Regarding this clone: No antigen is known for it.

CD4+ cells were split into CD45RA+ naive and CD45RA-negative memory subsets. Only in-frame clones appear in the TCRdb table, and some are missing; sequencing was by immunoSEQ multiplex PCR. The table records about 1.5 million clones, around 98% of them present only once. CDR3 length: 18 amino acids. In germline, CDR1 is LGHNA, CDR2 YNFKEQ. V trimming: 0 bases; J trimming: 5 bases; junction bases outside the gene matches: 14. The V and J genes are TRBV4-2 and TRBJ1-2, with 8 bases identical to TRBD1. Specimen: naive CD4+ T cells sorted from blood. Subset denoted: CD45RA+ positively selected. This clonotype originated in a man younger than 45 in good health. CDR3 residues: CASSQDLASGTGSYGYTF. CDR3 nucleotide sequence: TGTGCCAGCAGCCAAGATTTGGCTTCCGGGACAGGAAGTTATGGCTACACCTTC.